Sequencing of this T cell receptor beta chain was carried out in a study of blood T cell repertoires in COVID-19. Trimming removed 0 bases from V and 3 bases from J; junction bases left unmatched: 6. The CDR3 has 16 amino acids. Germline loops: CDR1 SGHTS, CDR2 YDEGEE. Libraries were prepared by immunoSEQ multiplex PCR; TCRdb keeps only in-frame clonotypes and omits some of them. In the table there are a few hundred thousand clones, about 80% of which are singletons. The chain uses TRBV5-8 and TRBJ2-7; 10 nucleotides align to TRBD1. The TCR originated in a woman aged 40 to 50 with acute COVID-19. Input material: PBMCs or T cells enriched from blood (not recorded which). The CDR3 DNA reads TGTGCCAGCAGCTTGGGGGACAGGGGCCGCCACTACGAGCAGTACTTC. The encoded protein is CASSLGDRGRHYEQYF. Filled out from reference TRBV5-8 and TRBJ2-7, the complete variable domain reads EAGVTQSPTHLIKTRGQQATLRCSPISGHTSVYWYQQALGLGLQFLLWYDEGEERNRGNFPPRFSGRQFPNYSSELNVNALELEDSALYLCASSLGDRGRHYEQYFGPGTRLTVT.